These T cell receptor beta chains were read from a single sample in a study of T cell responses to AZD1222 COVID-19 vaccine. Some clones are missing from TCRdb's copy, which holds only in-frame ones; the method was immunoSEQ multiplex PCR. Of about 72,000 clones in the sample, roughly 87% were seen once. The sample consisted of peripheral blood, taken 28 days after the second AZD1222 dose. These receptors were obtained from an adult who received the AZD1222 COVID-19 vaccine. Both conserved end residues are part of each CDR3. A D gene is named only where the DNA matches it firmly. The size of a clone is reported for some rows only, either as once, few or many, or as a class for expanded clones.

size: -
V: TRBV19
J: TRBJ2-2
D: -
CDR3: CASSIDRRLTGELFF
DNA: TGTGCCAGTAGTATAGATAGGCGGCTCACCGGGGAGCTGTTTTTT

size: -
V: TRBV14
J: TRBJ2-3
D: -
CDR3: CASSQSGTDTQYF
DNA: TGTGCCAGCAGCCAGTCTGGCACAGATACGCAGTATTTT

size: -
V: TRBV2
J: TRBJ2-7
D: -
CDR3: CASSGALFARSYEQYF
DNA: TGTGCCAGCAGTGGGGCATTATTCGCCCGGTCCTACGAGCAGTACTTC

size: -
V: TRBV7-3
J: TRBJ1-1
D: -
CDR3: CASSLMADIQGSTEAFF
DNA: TGTGCCAGCAGCTTAATGGCCGACATACAGGGTTCCACTGAAGCTTTCTTT

size: -
V: TRBV5-1
J: TRBJ1-6
D: TRBD1
CDR3: CASSGGQGASPLHF
DNA: TGCGCCAGCAGCGGCGGACAGGGGGCATCACCCCTCCACTTT

size: -
V: TRBV5-1
J: TRBJ2-3
D: TRBD2
CDR3: CASSSGLAGGPTDTQYF
DNA: TGCGCCAGCAGCTCGGGACTAGCGGGAGGGCCCACAGATACGCAGTATTTT

size: -
V: TRBV11-2
J: TRBJ2-1
D: -
CDR3: CASQTYNEQFF
DNA: TGTGCCAGCCAGACCTACAATGAGCAGTTCTTC

size: few
V: TRBV5-1
J: TRBJ1-3
D: -
CDR3: CASSLVTGMGNTIYF
DNA: TGCGCCAGCAGCTTGGTAACAGGGATGGGAAACACCATATATTTT

size: -
V: TRBV19
J: TRBJ2-1
D: TRBD2
CDR3: CASSIDLTSGFNEQFF
DNA: TGTGCCAGTAGTATAGACTTGACTAGCGGGTTCAATGAGCAGTTCTTC

size: -
V: TRBV10-3
J: TRBJ2-1
D: -
CDR3: CAISLDLSSYNEQFF
DNA: TGTGCCATCAGCCTAGATTTGAGCTCCTACAATGAGCAGTTCTTC

size: -
V: TRBV6-2/TRBV6-3
J: TRBJ2-6
D: -
CDR3: CASSYYGSSGANVLTF
DNA: TGTGCCAGCAGTTATTACGGAAGCTCTGGGGCCAACGTCCTGACTTTC

size: -
V: TRBV4-2
J: TRBJ2-7
D: TRBD1
CDR3: CASSQTGQGDYEQYF
DNA: TGTGCCAGCAGCCAAACGGGACAGGGGGACTACGAGCAGTACTTC

size: once
V: TRBV5-1
J: TRBJ1-4
D: TRBD1
CDR3: CASSLNPGTGGMGREKLFF
DNA: TGCGCCAGCAGCTTGAACCCCGGGACAGGGGGCATGGGGAGGGAAAAACTGTTTTTT

size: -
V: TRBV28
J: TRBJ2-5
D: -
CDR3: CASTRRETQYF
DNA: TGTGCCAGCACCCGACGGGAGACCCAGTACTTC

size: -
V: TRBV4-2
J: TRBJ2-2
D: TRBD2
CDR3: CASSQESTSGATGELFF
DNA: TGTGCCAGCAGCCAAGAATCAACTAGCGGGGCCACCGGGGAGCTGTTTTTT

size: -
V: TRBV5-1
J: TRBJ1-1
D: -
CDR3: CASKEAPQGTEAFF
DNA: TGCGCCAGCAAGGAGGCCCCACAGGGAACTGAAGCTTTCTTT

size: -
V: TRBV27
J: TRBJ2-7
D: -
CDR3: CASSESRTGYEQYF
DNA: TGTGCCAGCTCGGAGTCCAGGACCGGGTACGAGCAGTACTTC

size: -
V: TRBV7-3
J: TRBJ1-4
D: -
CDR3: CASSLLTAATNEKLFF
DNA: TGTGCCAGCAGCTTACTTACCGCGGCAACTAATGAAAAACTGTTTTTT

size: -
V: TRBV7-8
J: TRBJ1-4
D: -
CDR3: CASSFNTATNEKLFF
DNA: TGTGCCAGCAGCTTTAATACAGCAACTAATGAAAAACTGTTTTTT

size: -
V: TRBV18
J: TRBJ2-7
D: -
CDR3: CASSPDVEQYF
DNA: TGTGCCAGCTCACCAGATGTCGAGCAGTACTTC

size: -
V: TRBV28
J: TRBJ2-1
D: TRBD1
CDR3: CASSLWTGGSYNEQFF
DNA: TGTGCCAGCAGTTTATGGACAGGGGGATCCTACAATGAGCAGTTCTTC

size: -
V: TRBV23-1
J: TRBJ1-5
D: TRBD1
CDR3: CASSQCDRVSNQPQHF
DNA: TGCGCCAGCAGTCAATGTGACAGGGTAAGCAATCAGCCCCAGCATTTT

size: -
V: TRBV27
J: TRBJ1-6
D: -
CDR3: CASSVSPSWGPPLHF
DNA: TGTGCCAGCAGTGTGTCCCCGTCGTGGGGGCCTCCCCTCCACTTT

size: -
V: TRBV10-1
J: TRBJ1-2
D: -
CDR3: CASIPGRRGYTF
DNA: TGCGCCAGCATCCCAGGGCGGCGGGGCTACACCTTC

size: -
V: TRBV27
J: TRBJ1-1
D: -
CDR3: CASTASRSSLEGTEAFF
DNA: TGTGCCAGCACCGCTTCTAGGTCTTCTTTGGAGGGCACTGAAGCTTTCTTT

size: -
V: TRBV30
J: TRBJ1-4
D: TRBD1
CDR3: CAWSSGQGNEKLFF
DNA: TGTGCCTGGAGTTCAGGACAGGGAAATGAAAAACTGTTTTTT

size: -
V: TRBV11-2
J: TRBJ1-2
D: TRBD1
CDR3: CASSRDRDYGYTF
DNA: TGTGCCAGCAGCCGGGACAGGGACTATGGCTACACCTTC

size: -
V: TRBV7-2
J: TRBJ2-3
D: -
CDR3: CASSPFPRLADTQYF
DNA: TGTGCCAGCAGCCCATTCCCGAGACTAGCAGATACGCAGTATTTT

size: -
V: TRBV4-1
J: TRBJ1-5
D: -
CDR3: CASSQDRQGPNQPQHF
DNA: TGCGCCAGCAGCCAAGATAGGCAGGGGCCCAATCAGCCCCAGCATTTT

size: -
V: TRBV18
J: TRBJ2-1
D: TRBD2
CDR3: CASSPGTSLNEQFF
DNA: TGTGCCAGCTCACCTGGGACTAGTCTTAATGAGCAGTTCTTC

size: -
V: TRBV28
J: TRBJ2-7
D: -
CDR3: CASSRRSEQYF
DNA: TGTGCCAGCAGCCGCCGGTCCGAGCAGTACTTC

size: -
V: TRBV5-1
J: TRBJ1-1
D: TRBD1
CDR3: CASNADRGFAEAFF
DNA: TGCGCCAGCAACGCGGACAGGGGGTTCGCTGAAGCTTTCTTT

size: -
V: TRBV2
J: TRBJ1-5
D: TRBD1
CDR3: CASKLQGAGEPQHF
DNA: TGTGCCAGCAAACTTCAGGGGGCGGGGGAGCCCCAGCATTTT

size: -
V: TRBV9
J: TRBJ1-2
D: -
CDR3: CASSVVGTPNYGYTF
DNA: TGTGCCAGCAGCGTAGTAGGGACTCCAAACTATGGCTACACCTTC

size: once
V: TRBV5-4
J: TRBJ1-2
D: TRBD1
CDR3: CASSLTGAGYTF
DNA: TGTGCCAGCAGCTTGACAGGGGCTGGCTACACCTTC

size: -
V: TRBV7-8
J: TRBJ1-2
D: TRBD1
CDR3: CASSWDRANYGYTF
DNA: TGTGCCAGCAGCTGGGACAGGGCTAACTATGGCTACACCTTC

size: -
V: TRBV7-6
J: TRBJ1-2
D: -
CDR3: CASRIGGGGYTF
DNA: TGTGCCAGCCGAATAGGTGGTGGGGGCTACACCTTC

size: -
V: TRBV4-2
J: TRBJ2-2
D: -
CDR3: CASSPGASGANTGELFF
DNA: TGTGCCAGCAGCCCGGGGGCTAGCGGCGCGAACACCGGGGAGCTGTTTTTT

size: -
V: TRBV28
J: TRBJ1-5
D: TRBD1
CDR3: CASIRDRGNQPQHF
DNA: TGTGCCAGCATCCGGGACAGGGGCAATCAGCCCCAGCATTTT

size: -
V: TRBV10-3
J: TRBJ1-1
D: -
CDR3: CATAASGAQNTEAFF
DNA: TGTGCCACCGCGGCGTCAGGGGCGCAGAACACTGAAGCTTTCTTT

size: -
V: TRBV7-9
J: TRBJ2-5
D: TRBD1
CDR3: CASSYVNWGDRDQETQYF
DNA: TGTGCCAGCAGCTACGTGAACTGGGGGGACAGGGACCAAGAGACCCAGTACTTC

size: -
V: TRBV27
J: TRBJ2-6
D: -
CDR3: CASSFQAGANVLTF
DNA: TGTGCCAGCAGTTTTCAGGCTGGGGCCAACGTCCTGACTTTC

size: -
V: TRBV5-8
J: TRBJ2-7
D: -
CDR3: CASSWGRHYEQYF
DNA: TGTGCCAGCAGCTGGGGACGGCACTACGAGCAGTACTTC

size: -
V: TRBV7-3
J: TRBJ2-1
D: -
CDR3: CASSLQGNEQFF
DNA: TGTGCCAGCAGCTTACAGGGGAATGAGCAGTTCTTC

size: -
V: TRBV3-1/TRBV3-2
J: TRBJ1-2
D: -
CDR3: CASSQPGTGDGYTF
DNA: TGTGCCAGCAGCCAACCGGGGACTGGAGACGGCTACACCTTC

size: -
V: TRBV7-6
J: TRBJ2-3
D: TRBD1
CDR3: CASSLGQRRSSTDTQYF
DNA: TGTGCCAGCAGCTTGGGACAGAGACGGTCTAGCACAGATACGCAGTATTTT

size: -
V: TRBV6-2/TRBV6-3
J: TRBJ2-3
D: -
CDR3: CASSSPGNTQYF
DNA: TGTGCCAGCAGTTCCCCGGGAAATACGCAGTATTTT

size: -
V: TRBV5-4
J: TRBJ1-6
D: -
CDR3: CASSLRAGFNSPLHF
DNA: TGTGCCAGCAGCTTGCGCGCAGGGTTTAATTCACCCCTCCACTTT

size: -
V: TRBV18
J: TRBJ1-4
D: TRBD1
CDR3: CASSLDRGNEKLFF
DNA: TGTGCCAGCTCTCTCGACAGGGGTAATGAAAAACTGTTTTTT

size: -
V: TRBV7-2
J: TRBJ2-3
D: TRBD2
CDR3: CASSLGVTSGRAQYF
DNA: TGTGCCAGCAGCTTAGGGGTAACTAGCGGGAGGGCGCAGTATTTT

size: -
V: TRBV5-1
J: TRBJ1-1
D: -
CDR3: CASSPTGATEAFF
DNA: TGCGCCAGCAGCCCGACAGGCGCCACTGAAGCTTTCTTT

size: -
V: TRBV6-4
J: TRBJ2-2
D: TRBD1
CDR3: CASSLSTGGLTGELFF
DNA: TGTGCCAGCAGTCTGTCGACAGGGGGTCTTACCGGGGAGCTGTTTTTT